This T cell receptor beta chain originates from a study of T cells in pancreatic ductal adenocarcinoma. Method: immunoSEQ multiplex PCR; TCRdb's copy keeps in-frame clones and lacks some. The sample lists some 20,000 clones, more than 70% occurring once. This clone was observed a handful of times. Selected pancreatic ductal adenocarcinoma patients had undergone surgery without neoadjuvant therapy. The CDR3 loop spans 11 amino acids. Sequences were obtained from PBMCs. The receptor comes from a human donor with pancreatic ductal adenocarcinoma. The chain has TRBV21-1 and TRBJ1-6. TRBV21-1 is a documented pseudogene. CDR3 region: CASSQSLPLHF. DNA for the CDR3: TGTGCCAGCAGCCAAAGCTTGCCCCTCCACTTT.